This T cell receptor (beta chain) appears in the sequencing data of a study of cytomegalovirus exposure and HLA in healthy donors. The CDR3 has 16 amino acids. V was clipped by 0 bases and J by 8 bases; unmatched bases: 9. Germline V gives CDR1 SGDLS, CDR2 YYNGEE. Primers for the PCR totalled 60 Vbeta and 13 Jbeta. Sequenced by immunoSEQ multiplex PCR; TCRdb stores in-frame clones only, minus some. This specimen shows 150,000 or so clones; the ten leading clones hold around 1.5%. The sequenced sample was PBMCs. The origin of this receptor is a woman in her forties or fifties in good health and CMV-seronegative. The chain links TRBV9 to TRBJ2-1, with TRBD2 matching over 9 bases. CDR3 in DNA: TGTGCCAGCAGCGTAGTAGGCGGGAGGGGATTCGATGAGCAGTTCTTC. Its translation: CASSVVGGRGFDEQFF.